These 2 T cell receptor beta chains were sequenced from one sample in a study of blood T cell repertoires in COVID-19. Sequencing used immunoSEQ multiplex PCR; TCRdb keeps in-frame clones, though not all of them. In the table there are over 200,000 clones, approximately 83% of which are singletons. The sequenced material came from peripheral blood. These TCRs come from a woman in her 30s who had recovered from COVID-19.

The V and J genes are TRBV4-3 and TRBJ1-2, with D perhaps matching TRBD1 (6 bases). This CDR3 spans 14 amino acids. From germline, CDR1 is LGHNA and CDR2 YSLEER. Trimming removed 2 bases from V and 4 bases from J, with 11 bases in between. The CDR3, as DNA: TGCGCCAGCAGCCAAATCGCGACAGGCTATGGCTACACCTTC. This encodes CASSQIATGYGYTF.

A remark on this clone: At the DNA level, this CDR3 is encoded by other sequences in the same sample as well. CDR3 sequence reads: CASSVVANTEAFF. CDR3 nucleotides: TGTGCCAGCAGCGTAGTGGCAAACACTGAAGCTTTCTTT. The chain carries TRBV9 and TRBJ1-1; D is uncertain. This CDR3 has 13 residues. V was clipped by 0 bases and J by 2 bases, with 5 bases between them. Germline V gene sequence: CDR1 SGDLS, CDR2 YYNGEE.